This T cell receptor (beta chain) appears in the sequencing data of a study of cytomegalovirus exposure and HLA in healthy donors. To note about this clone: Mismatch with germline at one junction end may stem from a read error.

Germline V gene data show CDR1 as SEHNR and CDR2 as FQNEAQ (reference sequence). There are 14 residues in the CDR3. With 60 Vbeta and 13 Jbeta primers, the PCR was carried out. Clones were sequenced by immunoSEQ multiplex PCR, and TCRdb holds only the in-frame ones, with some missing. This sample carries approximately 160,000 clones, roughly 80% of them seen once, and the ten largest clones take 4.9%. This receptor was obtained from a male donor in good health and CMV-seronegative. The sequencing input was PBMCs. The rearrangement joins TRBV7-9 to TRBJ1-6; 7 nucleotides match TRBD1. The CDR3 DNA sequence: TGTTCCAGCAGCTTTGGACAGGCGGCGTCACCCCTCCACTTT. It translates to CSSSFGQAASPLHF. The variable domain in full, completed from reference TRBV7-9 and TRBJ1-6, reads DTGVSQNPRHKITKRGQNVTFRCDPISEHNRLYWYRQTLGQGPEFLTYFQNEAQLEKSRLLSDRFSAERPKGSFSTLEIQRTEQGDSAMYLCSSSFGQAASPLHFGNGTRLTVT.